A single sample is the source of the 11 T cell receptor beta chains below, sequenced in a study of blood T cells in healthy people across ages. Through a sample-barcoded 5' primer and a J-beta primer mix, a second PCR was run for 7 to 11 cycles. MiXCR, run by TCRdb on the 5' RACE reads, gives a single entry per CDR3 protein. This repertoire shows around 800,000 distinct CDR3 sequences, 20% to 30% found once; its top ten account for 2.5% to 3.5%. These data also featured in a second study, about T cells of mothers and their children.

The sequenced sample consisted of blood. Receptor source: a boy aged 5 to 17 in good health.

This clonotype was picked up a small number of times. The gene calls are TRBV2 and TRBJ2-5; D might be TRBD1 (6 bases). Trimming took off 5 bases at V and 5 bases at J, with 12 bases between the two ends. Germline V lookup: CDR1 SNHLY, CDR2 FYNNEI. This CDR3 is built from 13 residues. CDR3: CASSNRTGETQYF. In DNA, the CDR3 is TGTGCCAGCAGTAATCGCACAGGGGAGACCCAGTACTTC.

In this sample, this clonotype turned up a few times. The genes are TRBV28 and TRBJ2-4; 8 nucleotides match TRBD1. The V gene's germline CDR1 is MDHEN and CDR2 SYDVKM. This CDR3 has 19 amino acids. V lost 6 bases, J lost 0 bases, and 16 bases stayed unmatched. The CDR3: CASSPIGQGQPLAKNIQYF. The CDR3 nucleotides are TGTGCCAGCAGCCCCATTGGACAGGGCCAACCACTAGCCAAAAACATTCAGTACTTC.

This clonotype was picked up a small number of times. V usage is TRBV5-5 and J usage is TRBJ2-5; TRBD2 is a possible D gene (7 bases). V dropped 1 base and J dropped 2 bases, with 15 bases sitting between them. This CDR3 spans 16 amino acids. Germline CDR1 is SGHKS and CDR2 is YYEKEE (reference sequence). The CDR3 nucleotides read TGTGCCAGCAGCTTGAAGGGGGGGCCGTGGCAAGAGACCCAGTACTTC. As protein: CASSLKGGPWQETQYF.

J is TRBJ1-1 and V is TRBV2, with 9 bases aligning to TRBD1. The CDR3 covers 11 residues. Unmatched junction bases numbered 6, after V lost 8 bases and J lost 11 bases. Looked up from germline, CDR1 is SNHLY and CDR2 is FYNNEI. The CDR3 bases are TGTGCCAGCCGACAGGGGGAACGGGCTTTCTTT. This gives the protein CASRQGERAFF.

This clonotype was detected many times. The CDR3: CASSFGTSGLNYEQYF. Written as DNA, the CDR3 is TGTGCCAGCAGTTTCGGGACTAGCGGGCTCAACTACGAGCAGTACTTC. V is TRBV6-5 and J is TRBJ2-7; TRBD2 agrees at 12 bases. V was clipped by 4 bases and J by 3 bases; unmatched bases: 7. This CDR3 spans 16 amino acids. In germline, CDR1 is MNHEY, CDR2 SVGAGI.

CDR3 DNA: TGTGCCAGCAGCTCTAGGAAGGGCCCTGAGGAGCAGTTCTTC. It codes for CASSSRKGPEEQFF. The chain recombines TRBV11-2 with TRBJ2-5; D is undetermined. The J call could be wrong; TRBJ2-1 is a better fit for the DNA end. Looked up from germline, CDR1 is SGHAT and CDR2 is FQNNGV. The CDR3 spans 14 residues.

This clonotype was counted between two and nine times. The V call is TRBV5-1, the J call TRBJ2-6, with 9 bases identical to TRBD1. Germline V lookup: CDR1 SGHRS, CDR2 YFSETQ. J was trimmed by 0 bases and V by 0 bases; bases with no gene match: 4. The length of the CDR3 is 18 residues. In DNA form, the CDR3 reads TGCGCCAGCAGCTTGGTTGGGACAGGGACCTCTGGGGCCAACGTCCTGACTTTC. Translation gives CASSLVGTGTSGANVLTF.

This clonotype was recorded a few times. The rearrangement uses TRBV5-1 and TRBJ2-5; no firm D call. TRBJ2-1 matches the DNA end more closely, so the J call is doubtful. This CDR3 is 13 amino acids long. Germline V gives CDR1 SGHRS, CDR2 YFSETQ. CDR3 amino acids: CASSLVWDNEQFF. The CDR3 DNA sequence: TGCGCCAGCAGCTTGGTGTGGGACAATGAGCAGTTCTTC.

The chain is built from TRBV3-1 and TRBJ2-2; no clear D. Germline-derived CDR1 and CDR2 are LGHDT and YNNKEL (reference sequence). The CDR3 covers 12 residues. Trimming pared 5 bases from V and 6 bases from J, leaving 7 bases between. In nucleotides, the CDR3 is TGTGCCAGCAGCGATGAGGCCGGGGAGCTGTTTTTT. It is translated as CASSDEAGELFF.

This chain joins TRBV7-6 and TRBJ2-2, with a possible D match to TRBD2 (6 bases). Germline V gene data show CDR1 as SGHVS and CDR2 as FNYEAQ. The CDR3 extends over 14 amino acids. Trimming took 5 bases from V and 8 from J, leaving 15 bases between them. The CDR3 DNA reads as TGTGCCAGCAGCGCAATATCTCGGGGGGGGGAGCTGTTTTTT. The encoded protein is CASSAISRGGELFF.

The gene calls are TRBV7-6 and TRBJ2-7; 7 bases line up with TRBD2. Germline-derived CDR1 and CDR2 are SGHVS and FNYEAQ. V lost 1 base to trimming and J lost 2 bases; unmatched junction nucleotides: 5. The CDR3 sequence is 15 residues long. The DNA for the CDR3 is TGTGCCAGCAGCTTAGGCGGGAGCTTAGCCTACGAGCAGTACTTC. Translated: CASSLGGSLAYEQYF.